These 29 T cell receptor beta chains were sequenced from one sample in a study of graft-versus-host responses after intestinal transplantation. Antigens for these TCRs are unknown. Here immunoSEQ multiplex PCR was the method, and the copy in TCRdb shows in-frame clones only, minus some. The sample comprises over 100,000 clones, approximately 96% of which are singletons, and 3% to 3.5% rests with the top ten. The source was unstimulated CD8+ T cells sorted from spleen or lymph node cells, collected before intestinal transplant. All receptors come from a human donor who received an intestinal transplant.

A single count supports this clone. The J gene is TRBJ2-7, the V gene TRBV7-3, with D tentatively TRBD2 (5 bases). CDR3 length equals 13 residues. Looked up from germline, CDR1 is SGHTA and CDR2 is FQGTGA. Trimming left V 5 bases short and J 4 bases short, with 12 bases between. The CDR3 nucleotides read TGTGCCAGCAGCCCCCGAGAGGGATACGAGCAGTACTTC. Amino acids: CASSPREGYEQYF. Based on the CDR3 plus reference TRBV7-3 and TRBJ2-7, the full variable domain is GAGVSQTPSNKVTEKGKYVELRCDPISGHTALYWYRQSLGQGPEFLIYFQGTGAADDSGLPNDRFFAVRPEGSVSTLKIQRTERGDSAVYLCASSPREGYEQYFGPGTRLTVT.

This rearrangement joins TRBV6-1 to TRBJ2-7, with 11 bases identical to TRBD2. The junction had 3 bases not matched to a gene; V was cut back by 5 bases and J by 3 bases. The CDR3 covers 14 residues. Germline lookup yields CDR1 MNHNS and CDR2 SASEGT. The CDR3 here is CASSLLAGGYEQYF. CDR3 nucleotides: TGTGCCAGCAGTTTGCTAGCGGGAGGCTACGAGCAGTACTTC.

CDR3 region: CASSSTTGTANYNEQFF. The CDR3 nucleotides are TGTGCCAGCAGCTCGACTACCGGGACGGCTAACTACAATGAGCAGTTCTTC. The genes are TRBV5-6 and TRBJ2-1; D tentatively fits TRBD1 or TRBD2 (5 bases each). Trimming stripped 3 bases from V and 3 bases from J, with 19 bases between. The germline gives CDR1 SGHDT, CDR2 YYEEEE. The CDR3 extends over 17 amino acids.

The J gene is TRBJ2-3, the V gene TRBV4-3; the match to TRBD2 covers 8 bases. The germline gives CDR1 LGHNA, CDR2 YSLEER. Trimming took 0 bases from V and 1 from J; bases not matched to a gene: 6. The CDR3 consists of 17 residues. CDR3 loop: CASSQDYPAGGTDTQYF. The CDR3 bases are TGCGCCAGCAGCCAAGATTATCCAGCGGGAGGCACAGATACGCAGTATTTT.

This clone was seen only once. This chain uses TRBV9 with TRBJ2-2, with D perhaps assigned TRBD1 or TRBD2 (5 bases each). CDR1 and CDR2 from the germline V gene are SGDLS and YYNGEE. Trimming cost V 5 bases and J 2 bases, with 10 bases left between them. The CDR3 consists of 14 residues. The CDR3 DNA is TGTGCCAGCAGTGGGGACGGAAACACCGGGGAGCTGTTTTTT. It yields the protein CASSGDGNTGELFF.

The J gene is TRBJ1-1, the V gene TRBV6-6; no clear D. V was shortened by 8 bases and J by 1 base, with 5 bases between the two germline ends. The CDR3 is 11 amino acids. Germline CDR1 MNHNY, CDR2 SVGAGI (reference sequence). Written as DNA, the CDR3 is TGTGCCAGCTTACAGAACACTGAAGCTTTCTTT. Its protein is CASLQNTEAFF.

In DNA, the CDR3 is TGCGCCAGCAGCCAAGATAAGAATGCTGGGGCCAACGTCCTGACTTTC. It encodes CASSQDKNAGANVLTF. The V call is TRBV4-3, the J call TRBJ2-6; D remains ambiguous. V gave up 0 bases and J gave up 2 bases, with 8 bases separating them. Germline V lookup: CDR1 LGHNA, CDR2 YSLEER. This CDR3 has 16 residues.

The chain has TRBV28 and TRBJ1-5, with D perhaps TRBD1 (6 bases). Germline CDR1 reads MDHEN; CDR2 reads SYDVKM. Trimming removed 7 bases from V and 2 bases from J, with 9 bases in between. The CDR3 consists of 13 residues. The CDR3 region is CASTRQGNQPQHF. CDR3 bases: TGTGCCAGCACCAGACAGGGCAATCAGCCCCAGCATTTT.

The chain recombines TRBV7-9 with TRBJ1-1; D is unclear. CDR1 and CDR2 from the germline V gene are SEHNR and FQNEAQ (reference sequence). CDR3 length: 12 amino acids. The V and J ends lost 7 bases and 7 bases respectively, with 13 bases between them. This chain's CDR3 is CASTSHRGEAFF. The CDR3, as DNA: TGTGCCAGCACCTCCCATCGGGGTGAAGCTTTCTTT.

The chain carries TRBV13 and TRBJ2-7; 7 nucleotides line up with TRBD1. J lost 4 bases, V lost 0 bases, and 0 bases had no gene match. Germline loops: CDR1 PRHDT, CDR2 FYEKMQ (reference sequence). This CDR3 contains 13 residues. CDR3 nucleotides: TGTGCCAGCAGCTTAGGGACAGGGTACGAGCAGTACTTC. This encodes CASSLGTGYEQYF.

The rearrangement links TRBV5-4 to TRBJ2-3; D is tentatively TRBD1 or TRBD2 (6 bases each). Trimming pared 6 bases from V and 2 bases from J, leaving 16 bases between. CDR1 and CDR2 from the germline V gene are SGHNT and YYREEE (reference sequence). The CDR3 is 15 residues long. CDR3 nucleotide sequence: TGTGCCAGCACCTTCAGGGGCGGGACCACAGATACGCAGTATTTT. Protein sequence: CASTFRGGTTDTQYF.

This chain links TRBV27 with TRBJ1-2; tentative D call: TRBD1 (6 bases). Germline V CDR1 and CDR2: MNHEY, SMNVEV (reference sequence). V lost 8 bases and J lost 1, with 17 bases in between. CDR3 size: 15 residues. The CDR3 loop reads CASLDLGQLNYGYTF. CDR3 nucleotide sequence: TGTGCCAGCCTCGATCTTGGACAGCTTAACTATGGCTACACCTTC.

The CDR3 DNA sequence: TGTGCCACCAGCAGGGACCCAGGGAGGGAGACCTACGAGCAGTACTTC. This translates into CATSRDPGRETYEQYF. The genes are TRBV15 and TRBJ2-5, with TRBD2 matching 7 bases. The end of the DNA aligns better with TRBJ2-7, so the J call may be wrong. CDR1 and CDR2 from the germline V gene are LNHNV and YYDKDF (reference sequence). This CDR3 has 16 amino acids.

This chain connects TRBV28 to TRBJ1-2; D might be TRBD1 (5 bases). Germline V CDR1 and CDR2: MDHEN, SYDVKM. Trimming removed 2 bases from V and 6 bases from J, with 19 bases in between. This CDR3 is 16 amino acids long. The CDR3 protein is CASSLTPWGGADGYTF. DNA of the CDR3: TGTGCCAGCAGTTTAACACCTTGGGGGGGAGCGGATGGCTACACCTTC.

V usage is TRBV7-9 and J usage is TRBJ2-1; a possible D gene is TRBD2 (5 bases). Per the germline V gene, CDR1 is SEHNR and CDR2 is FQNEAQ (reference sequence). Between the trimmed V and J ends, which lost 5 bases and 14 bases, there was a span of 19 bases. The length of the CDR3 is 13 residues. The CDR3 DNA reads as TGTGCCAGCAGCCCCGGACTCCCTCTGGATGAGTTCTTC. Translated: CASSPGLPLDEFF.

DNA for the CDR3: TGTGCCAGCAGTTACTCGGTCGGGAACACTGAAGCTTTCTTT. Translating it yields CASSYSVGNTEAFF. V gene TRBV6-5 combines with J gene TRBJ1-1, with unresolved D. The CDR3 has 14 residues. The germline gives CDR1 MNHEY, CDR2 SVGAGI. V shed 0 bases and J shed 1 base, with 6 bases lying between them.

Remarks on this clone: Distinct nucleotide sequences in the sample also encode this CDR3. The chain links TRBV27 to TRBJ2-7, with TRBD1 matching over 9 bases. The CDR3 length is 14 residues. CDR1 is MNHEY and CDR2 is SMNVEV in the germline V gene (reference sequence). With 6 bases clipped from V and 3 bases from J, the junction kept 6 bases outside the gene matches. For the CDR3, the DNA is TGTGCCAGCAGCCTGGGACAGGGAGACTACGAGCAGTACTTC. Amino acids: CASSLGQGDYEQYF.

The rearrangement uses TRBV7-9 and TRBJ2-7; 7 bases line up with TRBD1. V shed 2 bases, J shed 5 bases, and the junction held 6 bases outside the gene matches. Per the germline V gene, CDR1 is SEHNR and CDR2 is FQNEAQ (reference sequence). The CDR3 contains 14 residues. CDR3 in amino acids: CASSLLQGIHEQYF. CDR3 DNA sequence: TGTGCCAGCAGCTTATTACAGGGGATCCACGAGCAGTACTTC. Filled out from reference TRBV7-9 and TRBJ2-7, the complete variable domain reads DTGVSQNPRHKITKRGQNVTFRCDPISEHNRLYWYRQTLGQGPEFLTYFQNEAQLEKSRLLSDRFSAERPKGSFSTLEIQRTEQGDSAMYLCASSLLQGIHEQYFGPGTRLTVT.

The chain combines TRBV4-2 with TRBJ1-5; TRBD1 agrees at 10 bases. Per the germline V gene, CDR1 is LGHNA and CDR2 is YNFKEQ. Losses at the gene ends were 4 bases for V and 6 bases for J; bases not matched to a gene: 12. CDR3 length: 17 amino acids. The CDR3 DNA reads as TGTGCCAGCAGCCCAATGGTGACGACAGGGGGCGGTCAGCCCCAGCATTTT. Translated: CASSPMVTTGGGQPQHF.

CDR3 residues: CATARASGSYEQYF. CDR3 coding DNA: TGTGCCACCGCGAGGGCTAGCGGGAGCTACGAGCAGTACTTC. The genes are TRBV2 and TRBJ2-7, with 10 bases matching TRBD2. This CDR3 contains 14 residues. From germline, CDR1 is SNHLY and CDR2 FYNNEI. The V segment lost 10 bases and the J segment 3 bases; nucleotides outside the gene matches: 9.

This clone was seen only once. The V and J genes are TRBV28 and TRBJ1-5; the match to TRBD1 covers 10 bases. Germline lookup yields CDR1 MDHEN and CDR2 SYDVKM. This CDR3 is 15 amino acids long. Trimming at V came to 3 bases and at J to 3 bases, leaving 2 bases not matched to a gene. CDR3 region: CASSLGQGLNQPQHF. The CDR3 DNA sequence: TGTGCCAGCAGTTTGGGACAGGGGCTCAATCAGCCCCAGCATTTT. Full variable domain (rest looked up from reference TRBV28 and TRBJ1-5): DVKVTQSSRYLVKRTGEKVFLECVQDMDHENMFWYRQDPGLGLRLIYFSYDVKMKEKGDIPEGYSVSREKKERFSLILESASTNQTSMYLCASSLGQGLNQPQHFGDGTRLSIL.

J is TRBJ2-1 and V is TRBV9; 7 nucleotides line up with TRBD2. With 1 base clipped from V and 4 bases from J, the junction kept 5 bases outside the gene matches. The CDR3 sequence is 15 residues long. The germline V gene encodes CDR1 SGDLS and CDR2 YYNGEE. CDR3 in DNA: TGTGCCAGCAGCGTACAAGCGGGAAGGTACAATGAGCAGTTCTTC. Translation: CASSVQAGRYNEQFF.

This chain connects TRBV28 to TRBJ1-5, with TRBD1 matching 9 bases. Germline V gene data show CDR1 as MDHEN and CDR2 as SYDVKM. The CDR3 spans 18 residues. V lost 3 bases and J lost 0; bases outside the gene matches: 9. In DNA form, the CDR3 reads TGTGCCAGCAGTTTGTTCGGGACAGGGTTTTATAGCAATCAGCCCCAGCATTTT. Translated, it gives CASSLFGTGFYSNQPQHF.

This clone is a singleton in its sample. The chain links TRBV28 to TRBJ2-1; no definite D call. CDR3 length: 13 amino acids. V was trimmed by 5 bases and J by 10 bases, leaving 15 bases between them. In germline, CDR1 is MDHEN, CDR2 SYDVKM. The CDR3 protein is CASSPRLRAEQFF. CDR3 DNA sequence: TGTGCCAGCAGTCCCCGCCTTAGAGCCGAGCAGTTCTTC.

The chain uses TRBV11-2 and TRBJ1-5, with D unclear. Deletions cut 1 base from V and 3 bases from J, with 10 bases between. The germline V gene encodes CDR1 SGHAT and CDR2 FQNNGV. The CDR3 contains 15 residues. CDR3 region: CASSLGTGINQPQHF. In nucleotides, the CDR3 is TGTGCCAGCAGCTTAGGGACGGGTATCAATCAGCCCCAGCATTTT. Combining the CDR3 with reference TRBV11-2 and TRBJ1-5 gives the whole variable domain EAGVAQSPRYKIIEKRQSVAFWCNPISGHATLYWYQQILGQGPKLLIQFQNNGVVDDSQLPKDRFSAERLKGVDSTLKIQPAKLEDSAVYLCASSLGTGINQPQHFGDGTRLSIL.

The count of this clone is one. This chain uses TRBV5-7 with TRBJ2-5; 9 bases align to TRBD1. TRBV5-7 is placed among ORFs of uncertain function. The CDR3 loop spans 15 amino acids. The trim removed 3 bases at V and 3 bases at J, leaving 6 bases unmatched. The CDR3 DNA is TGTGCCAGCAGCTCCGGGGGACAGGGAAAAGAGACCCAGTACTTC. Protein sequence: CASSSGGQGKETQYF.

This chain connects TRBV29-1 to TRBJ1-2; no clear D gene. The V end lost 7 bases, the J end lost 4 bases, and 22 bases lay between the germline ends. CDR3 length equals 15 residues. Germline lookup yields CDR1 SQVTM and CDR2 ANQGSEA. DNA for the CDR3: TGCAGCGCTCTGGTCGCAAAAGGGAACTTCTATGGCTACACCTTC. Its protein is CSALVAKGNFYGYTF. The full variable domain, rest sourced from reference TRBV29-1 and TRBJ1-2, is SAVISQKPSRDICQRGTSLTIQCQVDSQVTMMFWYRQQPGQSLTLIATANQGSEATYESGFVIDKFPISRPNLTFSTLTVSNMSPEDSSIYLCSALVAKGNFYGYTFGSGTRLTVV.

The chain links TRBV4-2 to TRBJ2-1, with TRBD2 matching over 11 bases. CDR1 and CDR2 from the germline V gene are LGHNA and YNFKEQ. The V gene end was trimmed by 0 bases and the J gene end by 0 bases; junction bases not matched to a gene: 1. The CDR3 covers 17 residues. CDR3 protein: CASSQELAGASYNEQFF. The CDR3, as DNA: TGTGCCAGCAGCCAAGAACTAGCGGGAGCCTCCTACAATGAGCAGTTCTTC.

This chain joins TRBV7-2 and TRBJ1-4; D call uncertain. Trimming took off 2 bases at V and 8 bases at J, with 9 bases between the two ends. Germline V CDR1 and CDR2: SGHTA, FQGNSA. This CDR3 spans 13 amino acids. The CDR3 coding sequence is TGTGCCAGCAGCTTACAGTATCGAGAAAAACTGTTTTTT. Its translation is CASSLQYREKLFF.